These 8 T cell receptor beta chains originate from one sample sequenced in a study of tissue T cells after allogeneic stem cell transplantation. This table comes from immunoSEQ multiplex PCR, and its TCRdb copy is limited to in-frame clones, with some not included. Altogether thousands of clones are present, almost 50% being singletons, with the ten largest covering 21%. Indicated time point: mouse harvest day 14 after allogeneic transplant. Mouse grafts combined 10^7 T-cell-depleted bone marrow cells with 10^6 splenic CD5+ T cells. Sequences were obtained from gut tissue. These receptor sequences come from a female BALB/c mouse given C57BL/6 T cells with graft-versus-host disease after an allogeneic hematopoietic cell transplant.

This clone was seen more than once but under ten times. Each gene name is a mouse one. The sequence runs out 1 residue before the end of the CDR3; the remainder is reconstructed from the germline J gene. The chain links TRBV5 to TRBJ2-5; D is ambiguous. The CDR3 has 15 amino acids. Trimming pared 0 bases from V and 1 base from J, leaving 8 bases between. CDR1 is LGHNA and CDR2 is YNLKQL in the germline V gene (reference sequence). CDR3 DNA, as far as it was read: TGTGCCAGCAGCCAAGATTCCGGGTACCAAGACACCCAGTAC. Translation gives CASSQDSGYQDTQY. The whole CDR3 reads CASSQDSGYQDTQYF.

Relative to its sample, this clone is medium-sized. Gene names and germline match the mouse. The CDR3 end lies 1 residue beyond the end of the read and is filled in from the germline J gene. This sequence joins TRBV4 and TRBJ1-5; weak D call: TRBD1 (5 bases). The CDR3 loop spans 13 amino acids. Looked up from germline, CDR1 is LGHDT and CDR2 is YNNKQL (reference sequence). The V end was cut by 3 bases, the J end by 4 bases, with 7 bases between. CDR3: CASSYRANQAPLF. CDR3 DNA (partial): TGTGCCAGCAGCTACAGGGCTAACCAGGCTCCGCTT.

This clone qualifies as medium-sized. Gene and germline names: mouse. Read sequence stops 1 residue before the CDR3 end, and the germline J gene provides the missing end. V is TRBV23 and J is TRBJ1-4; TRBD1, the D gene given by the table, was not confirmed from the DNA. The CDR3 sequence is 13 residues long. Germline loops: CDR1 KGHTA, CDR2 FQNQQP. The sequenced part of the CDR3 DNA is TGCTCCAGCACGGGCAGGGAGGCCGAAAGATTATTT. Its protein product is CSSTGREAERLF. The full CDR3 is CSSTGREAERLFF.

A word on this clone: The genes and germline here are from mouse. From the germline J gene comes the end of the CDR3, since the read stops 1 residue before it. The chain employs TRBV13-2 and TRBJ2-7; D is perhaps TRBD1 (6 bases). This CDR3 is 13 amino acids long. The germline V gene has CDR1 NNHNN and CDR2 SYGAGS (reference sequence). The V end was cut by 1 base, the J end by 1 base, with 6 bases between. The CDR3 DNA, read in part, is TGTGCCAGCGGTGATAGGGGGTCCTATGAACAGTAC. The encoded protein is CASGDRGSYEQY. The complete CDR3 sequence is CASGDRGSYEQYF.

This clone showed up just a few times. Any gene name here is a mouse gene name. The CDR3 end falls 1 residue outside the read, so it is completed with the germline J gene. The V and J genes are TRBV19 and TRBJ2-7, with 8 bases that match TRBD2. CDR3 length: 14 amino acids. V shed 5 bases and J 0 bases; nucleotides not matched to a gene: 4. CDR1 FNHDT and CDR2 SITEND come from the germline V gene (reference sequence). The CDR3 protein is CASRLDWGSYEQYF. CDR3 bases read: TGTGCCAGCAGGCTCGACTGGGGCTCCTATGAACAGTAC.

Only a few counts were recorded for this clone. Any gene name here is a mouse gene name. The sequenced part of the CDR3 DNA is TGTGCTAGCAGTCAGGGGAACACAGAAGTCTTC. It yields the protein CASSQGNTEVF. The CDR3 in its entirety is CASSQGNTEVFF. The chain combines TRBV17 with TRBJ1-1; TRBD1 might be the D (5 bases). The sequence runs out 1 residue before the end of the CDR3; the remainder is reconstructed from the germline J gene. Looked up from germline, CDR1 is MNHDT and CDR2 is YYDKIL. Trimming cost V 5 bases and J 1 base, with 5 bases left between them. This CDR3 has 12 amino acids.

Concerning this clone itself: Any gene name here is a mouse gene name. The observed sequence ends 1 residue before the CDR3 terminus, with the missing tail filled in from the germline J gene. This rearrangement joins TRBV26 to TRBJ1-5; D might be TRBD1 (6 bases). Per germline, CDR1 KGHPV and CDR2 FQNQEV (reference sequence). Trimming cost V 6 bases and J 2 bases, with 11 bases left between them. The CDR3 has 14 residues. The CDR3 protein is CASRQGTDNQAPLF. The DNA read from the CDR3 is TGTGCCAGCAGACAGGGAACGGACAACCAGGCTCCGCTT.

A word on this clone: Germline and genes: mouse. The read ends 1 residue before the CDR3 terminus; that terminus is restored from the germline J gene. This chain links TRBV5 with TRBJ1-1, with D possibly being TRBD1 (6 bases). The CDR3 consists of 15 residues. V gave up 0 bases and J gave up 3 bases, with 11 bases separating them. CDR1 is LGHNA and CDR2 is YNLKQL in the germline V gene (reference sequence). Incomplete CDR3 DNA: TGTGCCAGCAGCCAAGAAGGGCAGGGGTACACAGAAGTCTTC. This gives the protein CASSQEGQGYTEVF. Given in full, the CDR3 is CASSQEGQGYTEVFF.